This T cell receptor beta chain was identified during a study of blood T cell repertoires in COVID-19. Study in general: Samples of COVID-19 (acute and convalescent) were obtained from the United States, Italy and Spain. Sample material is recorded as cDNA or gDNA derived from T cells, B-cell-depleted T cells, or PBMCs.

In the authors' workflow: Reference gene primer amplification gave estimated nucleated cell counts. Only in-frame clones appear in the TCRdb table, and some are missing; sequencing was by immunoSEQ multiplex PCR. That table is the source of V, J and clone size, and D and trimming were worked out from the DNA. The table records tens of thousands of clones, roughly four fifths of them present only once. Germline-derived CDR1 and CDR2 are SNHLY and FYNNEI. With 5 bases removed from V and 8 bases from J, the gap between germline ends came to 10 bases. This CDR3 is 12 amino acids long. The chain links TRBV2 to TRBJ2-1; TRBD1 might be the D (5 bases). This TCR derives from a human donor in a cohort sampled during active COVID-19. The sequencing input was peripheral blood. The CDR3: CASSTQGDEQFF. The CDR3 nucleotides are TGTGCCAGCAGTACCCAAGGGGATGAGCAGTTCTTC. The full variable domain, with the rest looked up from reference TRBV2 and TRBJ2-1, is EPEVTQTPSHQVTQMGQEVILRCVPISNHLYFYWYRQILGQKVEFLVSFYNNEISEKSEIFDDQFSVERPDGSNFTLKIRSTKLEDSAMYFCASSTQGDEQFFGPGTRLTVL.